These 2 T cell receptor beta chains share one sample of origin, sequenced in a study of shared clonotypes between healthy human individuals. Sequencing was performed with immunoSEQ multiplex PCR; in TCRdb, only in-frame clones are kept and a portion is missing. The sample consists of around 530,000 clones, roughly four fifths of them appearing once. Sequenced material: PBMCs. These receptors all come from a woman aged 40 to 50 in good health. Some clones in this sample may be carry-over from other donors' samples.

This clone was counted at least ten times. The gene calls are TRBV7-9 and TRBJ2-5, with a tentative D call TRBD2 (6 bases). The end of the DNA aligns better with TRBJ2-7, so the J call may be wrong. CDR1 SEHNR and CDR2 FQNEAQ come from the germline V gene (reference sequence). The CDR3 is 17 residues long. In DNA form, the CDR3 reads TGTGCCAGCAGCCCCCCATGGCGGGATGGGCCGACCTACGAGCAGTACTTC. It yields the protein CASSPPWRDGPTYEQYF.

The rearrangement links TRBV5-1 to TRBJ2-3, with a weak D call TRBD2 (6 bases). The germline gives CDR1 SGHRS, CDR2 YFSETQ. The V and J ends lost 2 bases and 0 bases respectively, with 16 bases between them. This CDR3 has 17 residues. The CDR3 region is CASSFGGEIRSTDTQYF. For the CDR3, the DNA is TGCGCCAGCAGCTTCGGCGGGGAGATAAGGAGCACAGATACGCAGTATTTT.